This T cell receptor (beta chain) was profiled in a study of brain T cells in children with intractable seizures. V shed 0 bases and J 8 bases; nucleotides not matched to a gene: 2. The CDR3 length is 14 residues. CDR1 SGHNT and CDR2 YYREEE come from the germline V gene (reference sequence). Notes on this clone: Its target is not known.

Broader study findings: Pre-surgery blood may have been undersampled, hiding some clones.

Profiling relied on immunoSEQ multiplex PCR, and the TCRdb table lists in-frame clones only, not all of them. The table lists 80,000 or so clones, roughly 89% of them singletons, with approximately 24% in the top ten. The gene calls are TRBV5-4 and TRBJ1-6, with 7 bases aligning to TRBD1. This TCR was recovered from a girl under 10 years old with Rasmussen encephalitis and intractable seizures. Material: peripheral blood, obtained at surgery. The CDR3 region has the DNA TGTGCCAGCAGCTTGGGTCAGGGGGATTCACCCCTCCACTTT. This codes for CASSLGQGDSPLHF.